This passage covers 20 T cell receptor beta chains from one sample sequenced in a study of blood T cell repertoires in COVID-19. Clones were sequenced by immunoSEQ multiplex PCR, and TCRdb holds only the in-frame ones, with some missing. Here the sample spans 200,000 to 300,000 clones, over 90% being singletons. Material for sequencing was peripheral blood. These receptors were obtained from a man between 25 and 39 years old with COVID-19, enrolled during active disease.

The chain carries TRBV11-2 and TRBJ2-1, with D perhaps matching TRBD1 (6 bases). The CDR3 is 13 residues long. CDR1 is SGHAT, CDR2 FQNNGV, per germline. The V end was cut by 1 base, the J end by 8 bases, with 9 bases between. The CDR3 is CASSLGRGHEQFF. CDR3 nucleotide sequence: TGTGCCAGCAGCTTAGGCAGGGGCCATGAGCAGTTCTTC.

The CDR3 sequence: CASSLVGTSGTDTQYF. The CDR3 DNA sequence: TGTGCCAGCAGCTTGGTCGGGACTAGCGGTACAGATACGCAGTATTTT. The rearrangement links TRBV13 to TRBJ2-3; 11 nucleotides line up with TRBD2. V trimming: 3 bases; J trimming: 3 bases; junction bases outside the gene matches: 5. Germline V gene data show CDR1 as PRHDT and CDR2 as FYEKMQ (reference sequence). The CDR3 extends over 16 amino acids.

The gene calls are TRBV7-2 and TRBJ2-3; D might be TRBD2 (6 bases). The germline CDR1 and CDR2 sequences are SGHTA and FQGNSA. Trimming cost V 10 bases and J 0 bases, with 17 bases left between them. The CDR3 totals 15 residues. CDR3 nucleotides: TGTGCCACCCCGCCTGCGGGGACCAGCACAGATACGCAGTATTTT. This codes for CATPPAGTSTDTQYF.

The rearrangement uses TRBV2 and TRBJ2-7; perhaps TRBD2 as D (6 bases). Trimming took off 4 bases at V and 3 bases at J, with 31 bases between the two ends. Germline loops: CDR1 SNHLY, CDR2 FYNNEI. This CDR3 is built from 20 residues. CDR3 amino acids: CASSVIDRWVRSREYYEQYF. The CDR3 region has the DNA TGTGCCAGCAGTGTCATCGATCGGTGGGTTCGTTCTCGGGAGTACTACGAGCAGTACTTC.

The DNA of the CDR3 is TGTGCCAGCACGGGGGGGGCGGGAAATTCACCCCTCCACTTT. Its protein product is CASTGGAGNSPLHF. The chain combines TRBV11-2 with TRBJ1-6; weak D call: TRBD1 (6 bases). The V gene's germline CDR1 is SGHAT and CDR2 FQNNGV. The CDR3 loop spans 14 amino acids. V lost 7 bases and J 7 bases, leaving 14 bases between the germline ends.

The chain links TRBV6-6 to TRBJ2-3; 9 bases match TRBD1. V dropped 5 bases and J dropped 5; count of bases not matched to a gene: 8. The germline CDR1 and CDR2 sequences are MNHNY and SVGAGI (reference sequence). The CDR3 length is 15 residues. CDR3 in amino acids: CASSPRGTGIDTQYF. CDR3 in DNA: TGTGCCAGCAGTCCCCGTGGGACAGGGATAGATACGCAGTATTTT.

The chain uses TRBV29-1 and TRBJ1-1, with 9 nucleotides matching TRBD1. The germline gives CDR1 SQVTM, CDR2 ANQGSEA. The CDR3 is 10 residues long. The junction had 3 bases not matched to a gene; V was cut back by 4 bases and J by 12 bases. CDR3 nucleotides: TGCAGCGTTGGGGACAGGGAAACTTTCTTT. The encoded protein is CSVGDRETFF.

The chain carries TRBV18 and TRBJ2-5; 9 bases match TRBD1. CDR1 and CDR2 from the germline V gene are KGHSH and LQKENI. V was clipped by 6 bases and J by 5 bases; unmatched bases: 13. CDR3 length equals 16 residues. The CDR3 loop reads CASSPARTGAGETQYF. The CDR3 DNA reads as TGTGCCAGCTCGCCTGCCCGGACAGGGGCTGGGGAGACCCAGTACTTC.

V gene TRBV21-1 combines with J gene TRBJ2-5; no DNA check was done on the table's D call, TRBD1. TRBV21-1 is marked as a pseudogene. The CDR3 sequence is 19 residues long. The CDR3: CASSKCWASSRTRQETQYF. DNA for the CDR3: TGTGCCAGCAGCAAATGCTGGGCCAGCTCAAGAACCCGGCAAGAGACCCAGTACTTC.

This sequence joins TRBV7-2 and TRBJ2-5; 7 bases are shared with TRBD2. Germline lookup yields CDR1 SGHTA and CDR2 FQGNSA. Trimming cost V 5 bases and J 3 bases; bases outside gene matches: 3. The CDR3 runs 13 residues. The CDR3 reads CASSGGREETQYF. The CDR3 bases are TGTGCCAGCAGCGGGGGGAGGGAAGAGACCCAGTACTTC. The full variable domain, with the rest looked up from reference TRBV7-2 and TRBJ2-5, is GAGVSQSPSNKVTEKGKDVELRCDPISGHTALYWYRQSLGQGLEFLIYFQGNSAPDKSGLPSDRFSAERTGGSVSTLTIQRTQQEDSAVYLCASSGGREETQYFGPGTRLLVL.

The J gene is TRBJ2-5, the V gene TRBV3-1 (or the pseudogene TRBV3-2); 10 bases line up with TRBD2. The junction had 10 bases not matched to a gene; V was cut back by 5 bases and J by 4 bases. Germline CDR1 LGHDT, CDR2 YNNKEL (reference sequence). This CDR3 spans 16 amino acids. The CDR3 DNA reads as TGTGCCAGCAGCTCAAGGTTGCTAGCGGGGGTAGAGACCCAGTACTTC. It specifies CASSSRLLAGVETQYF.

The genes are TRBV5-4 and TRBJ2-3, with TRBD1 matching 10 bases. The CDR3 contains 16 residues. Germline values: CDR1 SGHNT, CDR2 YYREEE (reference sequence). The V and J ends lost 4 bases and 2 bases, in that order; junction bases with no gene match: 7. The CDR3 coding sequence is TGTGCCAGCAGCCAGGGACAGGGGCCATTCACAGATACGCAGTATTTT. It is translated as CASSQGQGPFTDTQYF.

The rearrangement uses TRBV2 and TRBJ1-6, with a weak D call TRBD1 (5 bases). This CDR3 region has 12 residues. CDR1 is SNHLY, CDR2 FYNNEI, per germline. V shed 9 bases and J shed 8 bases, with 11 bases lying between them. The CDR3 spells CASRTRDSPLHF. CDR3 nucleotide sequence: TGTGCCAGTCGGACAAGAGATTCACCCCTCCACTTT.

V usage is TRBV5-6 and J usage is TRBJ1-2, with a weak D call TRBD1 (5 bases). V shed 0 bases and J shed 6 bases, with 21 bases lying between them. The germline V gene encodes CDR1 SGHDT and CDR2 YYEEEE. The length of the CDR3 is 17 residues. The CDR3 protein is CASSLETVMGLHNGYTF. The DNA of the CDR3 is TGTGCCAGCAGCTTGGAGACAGTGATGGGTCTACACAATGGCTACACCTTC.

V gene TRBV18 combines with J gene TRBJ1-6; D gene unclear. The V end was cut by 2 bases, the J end by 7 bases, with 9 bases between. The germline V gene encodes CDR1 KGHSH and CDR2 LQKENI. The CDR3 extends over 14 amino acids. CDR3 in amino acids: CASSPATGNSPLHF. The CDR3 DNA is TGTGCCAGCTCACCAGCGACGGGAAATTCACCCCTCCACTTT.

The chain has TRBV4-1 and TRBJ1-2; 8 bases align to TRBD1. V trimming: 3 bases; J trimming: 2 bases; junction bases outside the gene matches: 11. Looked up from germline, CDR1 is MGHRA and CDR2 is YSYEKL. This CDR3 region has 17 residues. The CDR3 region has the DNA TGCGCCAGCAGCCAGAGCCCCAGGACAGGGCAAAACTATGGCTACACCTTC. It specifies CASSQSPRTGQNYGYTF.

The chain links TRBV4-1 to TRBJ2-7, with 7 nucleotides matching TRBD1. V shed 4 bases, J shed 2 bases, and the junction held 5 bases outside the gene matches. This CDR3 spans 14 amino acids. Germline CDR1 is MGHRA and CDR2 is YSYEKL. The CDR3: CASSPTGAPYEQYF. In nucleotides, the CDR3 is TGCGCCAGCAGCCCCACAGGGGCTCCCTACGAGCAGTACTTC.

This chain uses TRBV18 with TRBJ1-5; no firm D call. V was clipped by 3 bases and J by 3 bases, with 9 bases between them. Germline V gives CDR1 KGHSH, CDR2 LQKENI. The CDR3 extends over 14 amino acids. As DNA, the CDR3 is TGTGCCAGCTCACCCCCCAGCGACAATCAGCCCCAGCATTTT. Translation: CASSPPSDNQPQHF.

This clone appeared a single time. The V and J genes are TRBV11-2 and TRBJ2-3; 8 bases match TRBD2. The CDR3 contains 14 residues. The germline V gene has CDR1 SGHAT and CDR2 FQNNGV. The V and J ends lost 3 bases and 5 bases, in that order; junction bases with no gene match: 4. Here the CDR3 reads CASSFSGGRDTQYF. The CDR3 DNA sequence: TGTGCCAGCAGCTTCAGCGGGGGTCGAGATACGCAGTATTTT.

This chain links TRBV20-1 with TRBJ1-2; D ambiguous. V was pared by 5 bases and J by 5 bases, with 9 bases between. There are 11 residues in the CDR3. In germline, CDR1 is DFQATT, CDR2 SNEGSKA (reference sequence). The CDR3 reads CSASLQYGYTF. CDR3 in DNA: TGCAGTGCTTCTTTACAGTATGGCTACACCTTC.